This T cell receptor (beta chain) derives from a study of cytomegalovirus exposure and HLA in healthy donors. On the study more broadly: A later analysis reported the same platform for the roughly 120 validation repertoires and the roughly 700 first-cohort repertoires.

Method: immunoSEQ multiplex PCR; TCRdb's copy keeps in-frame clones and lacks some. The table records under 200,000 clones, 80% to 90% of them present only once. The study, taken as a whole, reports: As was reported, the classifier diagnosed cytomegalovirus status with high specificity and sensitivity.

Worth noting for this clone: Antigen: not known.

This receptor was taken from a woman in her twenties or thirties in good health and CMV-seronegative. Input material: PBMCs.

The CDR3 region has the DNA TGTGCCAGCAGTTCATCACTAGCGGGGGGGCCGAACTCCTACGAGCAGTACTTC. It translates to CASSSSLAGGPNSYEQYF. The chain joins TRBV27 to TRBJ2-7; 13 bases are a match to TRBD2. The V and J ends lost 4 bases and 0 bases, in that order; junction bases with no gene match: 9. In germline, CDR1 is MNHEY, CDR2 SMNVEV (reference sequence). The CDR3 length is 18 residues.